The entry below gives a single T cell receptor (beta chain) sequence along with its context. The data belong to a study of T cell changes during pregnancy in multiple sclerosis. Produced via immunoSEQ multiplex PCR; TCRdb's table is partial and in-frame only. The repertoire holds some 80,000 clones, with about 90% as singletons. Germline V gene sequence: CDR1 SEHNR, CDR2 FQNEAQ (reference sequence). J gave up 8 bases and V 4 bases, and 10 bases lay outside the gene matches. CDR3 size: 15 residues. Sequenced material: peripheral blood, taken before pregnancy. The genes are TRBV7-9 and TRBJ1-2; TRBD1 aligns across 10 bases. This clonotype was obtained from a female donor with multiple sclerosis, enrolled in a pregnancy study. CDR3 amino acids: CASSSRDRGRVGYTF. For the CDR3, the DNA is TGTGCCAGCAGCTCCCGGGACAGGGGACGGGTCGGCTACACCTTC.